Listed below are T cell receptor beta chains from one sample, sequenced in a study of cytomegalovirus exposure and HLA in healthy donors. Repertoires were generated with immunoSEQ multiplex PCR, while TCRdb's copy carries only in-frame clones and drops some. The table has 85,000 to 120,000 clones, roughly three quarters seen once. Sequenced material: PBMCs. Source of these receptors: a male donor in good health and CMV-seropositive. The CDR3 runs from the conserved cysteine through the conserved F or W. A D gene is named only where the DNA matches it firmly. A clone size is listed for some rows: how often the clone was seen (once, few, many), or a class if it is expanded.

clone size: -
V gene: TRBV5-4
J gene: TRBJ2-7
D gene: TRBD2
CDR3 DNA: TGTGCCAGCAGCCAAGGGACTAGCGGGACCTACGAGCAGTACTTC
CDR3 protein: CASSQGTSGTYEQYF

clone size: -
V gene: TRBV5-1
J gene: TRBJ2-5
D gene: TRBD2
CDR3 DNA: TGCGCCAGCAGTCGGGGGGGTTATCAAGAGACCCAGTACTTC
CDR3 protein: CASSRGGYQETQYF

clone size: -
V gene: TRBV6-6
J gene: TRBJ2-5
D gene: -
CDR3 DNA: TGTGCCAGCAGACCCCGACAGTCGCAAGAGACCCAGTACTTC
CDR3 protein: CASRPRQSQETQYF

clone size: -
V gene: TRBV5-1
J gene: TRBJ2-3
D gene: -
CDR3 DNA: TGCGCCAGCCAGGAGGCAGTTACCACAGATACGCAGTATTTT
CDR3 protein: CASQEAVTTDTQYF

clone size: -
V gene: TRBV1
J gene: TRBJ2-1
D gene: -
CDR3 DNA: TGCACCAGCAGCCAAGATCGGCGGTCCTACAATGAGCAGTTCTTC
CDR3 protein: CTSSQDRRSYNEQFF

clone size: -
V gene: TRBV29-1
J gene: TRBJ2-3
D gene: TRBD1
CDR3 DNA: TGCAGCGCAAGGACAGGCGGAGATACGCAGTATTTT
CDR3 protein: CSARTGGDTQYF

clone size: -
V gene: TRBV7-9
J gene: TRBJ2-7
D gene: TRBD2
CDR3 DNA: TGTGCCAGCAGCTTAGGAGTGGGGCGGGAGCGAACCTACGAGCAGTACTTC
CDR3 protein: CASSLGVGRERTYEQYF

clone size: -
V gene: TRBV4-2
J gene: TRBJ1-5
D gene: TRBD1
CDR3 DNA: TGTGCCAGCAGCCAATCAACAGGGGGCGGCAATCAGCCCCAGCATTTT
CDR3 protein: CASSQSTGGGNQPQHF

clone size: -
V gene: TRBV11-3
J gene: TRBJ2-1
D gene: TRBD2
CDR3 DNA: TGTGCCAGCAGCTTAGGACTAGCGGGAGTTAATGAGCAGTTCTTC
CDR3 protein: CASSLGLAGVNEQFF

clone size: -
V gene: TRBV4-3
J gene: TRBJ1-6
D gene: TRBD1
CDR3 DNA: TGCGCCAGCAGAGGGACAGTAGATAATTCACCCCTCCACTTT
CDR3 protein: CASRGTVDNSPLHF

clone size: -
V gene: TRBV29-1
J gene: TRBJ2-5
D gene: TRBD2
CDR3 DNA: TGCAGCGTTGATGGACTAGCGGGAGAGACCCAGTACTTC
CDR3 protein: CSVDGLAGETQYF

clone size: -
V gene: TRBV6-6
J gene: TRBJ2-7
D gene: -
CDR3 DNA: TGTGCCAGCAGCAAAGGGGAAAGGGGCTCCTACGAGCAGTACTTC
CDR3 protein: CASSKGERGSYEQYF

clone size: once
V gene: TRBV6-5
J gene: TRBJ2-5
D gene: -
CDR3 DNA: TGTGCCAGCAGTTTACAGGGAGGGGAGACCCAGTACTTC
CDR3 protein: CASSLQGGETQYF

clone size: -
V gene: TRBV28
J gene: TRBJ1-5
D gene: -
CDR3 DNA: TGTGCCAGCAGCCTTCTGGGACTGCGGCAGCCCCAGCATTTT
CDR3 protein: CASSLLGLRQPQHF

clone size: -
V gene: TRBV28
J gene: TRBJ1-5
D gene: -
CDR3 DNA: TGTGCCAGCAGTTTTTCGCAGGGAAACAGCAATCAGCCCCAGCATTTT
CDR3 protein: CASSFSQGNSNQPQHF

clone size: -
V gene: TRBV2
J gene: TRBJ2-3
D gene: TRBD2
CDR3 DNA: TGTGCCAGCACAAGGACTAGCGGGAACACAGATACGCAGTATTTT
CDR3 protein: CASTRTSGNTDTQYF